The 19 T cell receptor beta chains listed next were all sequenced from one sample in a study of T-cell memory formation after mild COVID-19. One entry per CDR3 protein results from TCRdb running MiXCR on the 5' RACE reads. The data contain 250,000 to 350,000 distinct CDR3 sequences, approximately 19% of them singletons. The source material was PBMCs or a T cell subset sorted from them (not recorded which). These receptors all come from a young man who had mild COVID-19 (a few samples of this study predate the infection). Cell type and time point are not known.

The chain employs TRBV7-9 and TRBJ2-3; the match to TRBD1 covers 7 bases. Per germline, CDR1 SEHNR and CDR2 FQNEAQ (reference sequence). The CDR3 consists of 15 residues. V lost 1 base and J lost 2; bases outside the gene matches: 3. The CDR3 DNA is TGTGCCAGCAGCTTAGGCACAGGGGCCACAGATACGCAGTATTTT. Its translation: CASSLGTGATDTQYF.

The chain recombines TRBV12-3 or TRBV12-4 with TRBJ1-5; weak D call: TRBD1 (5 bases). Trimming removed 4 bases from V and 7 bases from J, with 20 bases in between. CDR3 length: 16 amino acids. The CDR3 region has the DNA TGTGCCAGCAGTTATCGGCCGCAGGGCTACGACCAGCCCCAGCATTTT. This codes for CASSYRPQGYDQPQHF.

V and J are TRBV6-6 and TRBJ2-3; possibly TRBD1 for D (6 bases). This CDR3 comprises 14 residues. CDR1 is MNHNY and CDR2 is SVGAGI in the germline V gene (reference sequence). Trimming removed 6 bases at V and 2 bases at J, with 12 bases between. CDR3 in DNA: TGTGCCAGCAGCTGGACAGTTACCACAGATACGCAGTATTTT. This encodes CASSWTVTTDTQYF.

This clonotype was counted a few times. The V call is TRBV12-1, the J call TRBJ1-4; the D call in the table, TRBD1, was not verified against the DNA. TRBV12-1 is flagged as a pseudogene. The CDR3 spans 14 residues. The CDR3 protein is CASSRGPVDEKLFF. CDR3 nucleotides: TGTGCCAGCAGCCGGGGACCCGTGGATGAAAAACTGTTTTTT.

CDR3 sequence: CSTRGDGTETYNEQFF. Written as DNA, the CDR3 is TGCAGCACCAGAGGGGACGGGACGGAGACCTACAATGAGCAGTTCTTC. The chain links TRBV29-1 to TRBJ2-1; tentatively, D is TRBD1 or TRBD2 (5 bases each). This CDR3 spans 16 amino acids. Trimming left V 8 bases short and J 2 bases short, with 22 bases between. Germline CDR1 SQVTM, CDR2 ANQGSEA.

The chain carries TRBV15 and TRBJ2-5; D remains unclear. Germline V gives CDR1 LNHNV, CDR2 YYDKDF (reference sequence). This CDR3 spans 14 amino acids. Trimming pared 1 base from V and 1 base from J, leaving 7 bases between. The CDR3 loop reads CATSRAATQETQYF. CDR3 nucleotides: TGTGCCACCAGCAGAGCCGCGACCCAAGAGACCCAGTACTTC. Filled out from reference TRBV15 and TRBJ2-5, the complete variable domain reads DAMVIQNPRYQVTQFGKPVTLSCSQTLNHNVMYWYQQKSSQAPKLLFHYYDKDFNNEADTPDNFQSRRPNTSFCFLDIRSPGLGDTAMYLCATSRAATQETQYFGPGTRLLVL.

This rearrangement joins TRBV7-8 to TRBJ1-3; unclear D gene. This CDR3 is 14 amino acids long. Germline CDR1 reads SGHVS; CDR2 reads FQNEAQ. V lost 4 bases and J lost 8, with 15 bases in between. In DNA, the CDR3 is TGTGCCAGCAGCTCCAGGACGGAGTTGGACACCATATATTTT. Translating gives CASSSRTELDTIYF.

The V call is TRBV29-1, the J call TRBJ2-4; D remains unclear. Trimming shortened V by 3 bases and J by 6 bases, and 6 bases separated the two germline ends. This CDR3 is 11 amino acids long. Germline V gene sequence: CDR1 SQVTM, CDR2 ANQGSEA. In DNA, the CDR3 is TGCAGCGTTGACAGGTCAAACATTCAGTACTTC. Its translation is CSVDRSNIQYF.

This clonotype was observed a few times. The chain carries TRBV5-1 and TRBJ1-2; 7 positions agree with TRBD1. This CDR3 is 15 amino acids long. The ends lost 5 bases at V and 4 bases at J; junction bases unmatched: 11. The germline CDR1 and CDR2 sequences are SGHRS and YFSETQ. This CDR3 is CASREGIGQAYGYTF. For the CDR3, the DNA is TGCGCCAGCAGGGAGGGGATCGGACAGGCCTATGGCTACACCTTC.

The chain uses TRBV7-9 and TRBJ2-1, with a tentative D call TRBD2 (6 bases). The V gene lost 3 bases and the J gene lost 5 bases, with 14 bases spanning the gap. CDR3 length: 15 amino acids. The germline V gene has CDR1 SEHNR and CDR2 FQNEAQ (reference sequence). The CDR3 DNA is TGTGCCAGCAGCTTTTCACTCCCGGGGGACAATGAGCAGTTCTTC. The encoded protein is CASSFSLPGDNEQFF.

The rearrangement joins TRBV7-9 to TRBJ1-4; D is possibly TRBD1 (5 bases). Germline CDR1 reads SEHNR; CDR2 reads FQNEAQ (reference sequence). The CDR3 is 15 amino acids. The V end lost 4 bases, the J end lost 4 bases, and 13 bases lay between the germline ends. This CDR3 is CASSWIRDGNEKLFF. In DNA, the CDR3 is TGTGCCAGCAGCTGGATCCGGGACGGTAATGAAAAACTGTTTTTT.

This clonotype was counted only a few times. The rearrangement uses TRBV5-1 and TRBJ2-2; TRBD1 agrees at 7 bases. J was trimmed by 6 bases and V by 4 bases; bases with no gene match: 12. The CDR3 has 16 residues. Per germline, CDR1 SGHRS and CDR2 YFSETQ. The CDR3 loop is CASSLVGGDFSGELFF. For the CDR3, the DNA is TGCGCCAGCAGCCTGGTAGGGGGCGATTTCTCCGGGGAGCTGTTTTTT.

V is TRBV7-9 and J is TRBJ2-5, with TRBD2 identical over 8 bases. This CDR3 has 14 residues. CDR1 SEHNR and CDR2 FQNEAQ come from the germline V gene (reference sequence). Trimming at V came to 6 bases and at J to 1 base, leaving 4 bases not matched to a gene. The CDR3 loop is CASRESGGQETQYF. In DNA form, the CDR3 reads TGTGCCAGCAGAGAAAGCGGGGGCCAAGAGACCCAGTACTTC.

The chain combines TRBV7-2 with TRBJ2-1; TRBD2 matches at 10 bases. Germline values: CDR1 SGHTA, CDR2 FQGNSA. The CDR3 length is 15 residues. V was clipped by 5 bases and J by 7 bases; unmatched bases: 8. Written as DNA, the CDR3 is TGTGCCAGCAGCCCCCGGCTAGCGGGGGCAAATGAGCAGTTCTTC. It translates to CASSPRLAGANEQFF.

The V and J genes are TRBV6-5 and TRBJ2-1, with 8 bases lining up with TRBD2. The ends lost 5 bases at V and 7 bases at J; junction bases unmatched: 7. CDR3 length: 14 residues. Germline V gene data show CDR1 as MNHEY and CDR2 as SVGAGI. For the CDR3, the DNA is TGTGCCAGCAGTCAGAGCGGGGGAATTAATGAGCAGTTCTTC. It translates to CASSQSGGINEQFF.

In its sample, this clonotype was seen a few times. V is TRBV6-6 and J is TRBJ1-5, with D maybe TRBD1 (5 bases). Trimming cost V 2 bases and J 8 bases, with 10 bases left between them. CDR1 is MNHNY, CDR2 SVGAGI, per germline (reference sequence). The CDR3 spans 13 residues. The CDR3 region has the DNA TGTGCCAGCAGTTACCTAACACAGGAGCCCCAGCATTTT. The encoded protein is CASSYLTQEPQHF.

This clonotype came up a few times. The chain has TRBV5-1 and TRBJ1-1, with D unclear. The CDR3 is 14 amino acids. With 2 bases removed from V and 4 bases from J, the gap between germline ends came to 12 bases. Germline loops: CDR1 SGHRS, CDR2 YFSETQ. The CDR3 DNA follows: TGCGCCAGCAGCTTCTCGCGGGGTTTCACTGAAGCTTTCTTT. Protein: CASSFSRGFTEAFF.

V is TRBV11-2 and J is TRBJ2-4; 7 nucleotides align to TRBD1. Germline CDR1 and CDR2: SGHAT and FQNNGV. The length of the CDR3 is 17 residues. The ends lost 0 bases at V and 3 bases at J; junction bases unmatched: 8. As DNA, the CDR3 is TGTGCCAGCAGCTTAGATCCCGGCAGGGGGTTCAAAAACATTCAGTACTTC. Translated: CASSLDPGRGFKNIQYF.

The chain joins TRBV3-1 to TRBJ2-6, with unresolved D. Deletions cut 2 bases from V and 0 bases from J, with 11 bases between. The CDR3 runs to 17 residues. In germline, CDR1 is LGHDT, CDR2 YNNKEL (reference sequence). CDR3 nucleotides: TGTGCCAGCAGCCAACAGTATCGCGTCTCTGGGGCCAACGTCCTGACTTTC. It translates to CASSQQYRVSGANVLTF.